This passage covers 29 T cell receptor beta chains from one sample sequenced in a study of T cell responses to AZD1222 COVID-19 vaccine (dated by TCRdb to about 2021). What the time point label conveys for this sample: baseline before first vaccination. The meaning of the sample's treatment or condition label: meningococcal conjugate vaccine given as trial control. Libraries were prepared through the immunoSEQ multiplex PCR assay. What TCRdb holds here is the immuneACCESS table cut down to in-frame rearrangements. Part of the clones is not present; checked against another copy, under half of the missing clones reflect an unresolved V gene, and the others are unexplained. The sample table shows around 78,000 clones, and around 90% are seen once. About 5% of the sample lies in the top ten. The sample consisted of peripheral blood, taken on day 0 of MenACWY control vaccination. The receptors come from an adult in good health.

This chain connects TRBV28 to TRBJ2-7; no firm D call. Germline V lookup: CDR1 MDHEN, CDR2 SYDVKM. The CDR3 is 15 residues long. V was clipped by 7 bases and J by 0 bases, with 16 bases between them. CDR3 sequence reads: CASIDQQPRSYEQYF. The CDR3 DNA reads TGTGCCAGCATTGATCAGCAGCCCCGCTCCTACGAGCAGTACTTC. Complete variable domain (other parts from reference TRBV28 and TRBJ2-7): DVKVTQSSRYLVKRTGEKVFLECVQDMDHENMFWYRQDPGLGLRLIYFSYDVKMKEKGDIPEGYSVSREKKERFSLILESASTNQTSMYLCASIDQQPRSYEQYFGPGTRLTVT.

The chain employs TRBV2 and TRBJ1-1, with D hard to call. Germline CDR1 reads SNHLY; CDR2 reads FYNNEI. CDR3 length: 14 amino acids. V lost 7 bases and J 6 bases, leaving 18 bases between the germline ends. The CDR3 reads CASTASGFVSEAFF. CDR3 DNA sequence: TGTGCCAGCACCGCGTCGGGATTTGTGTCTGAAGCTTTCTTT.

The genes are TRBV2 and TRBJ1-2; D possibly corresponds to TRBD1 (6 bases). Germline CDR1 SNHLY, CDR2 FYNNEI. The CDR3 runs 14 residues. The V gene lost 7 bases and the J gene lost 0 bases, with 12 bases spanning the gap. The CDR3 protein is CASNRDPSNYGYTF. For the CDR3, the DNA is TGTGCCAGCAACAGGGACCCTTCTAACTATGGCTACACCTTC.

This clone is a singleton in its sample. Here the CDR3 reads CAISESDGYEQYF. The CDR3 DNA sequence: TGTGCCATCAGTGAGTCGGACGGGTACGAGCAGTACTTC. The gene calls are TRBV10-3 and TRBJ2-7; D is unclear. Trimming took off 0 bases at V and 4 bases at J, with 7 bases between the two ends. This CDR3 has 13 residues. Germline CDR1 is ENHRY and CDR2 is SYGVKD.

The CDR3 region is CASSLERGREETQYF. The DNA of the CDR3 is TGTGCCAGCAGCTTAGAGAGGGGGCGCGAAGAGACCCAGTACTTC. The V gene is TRBV7-9, the J gene TRBJ2-5, with 7 bases lining up with TRBD1. Losses at the gene ends were 1 base for V and 3 bases for J; bases not matched to a gene: 5. The CDR3 consists of 15 residues. Germline V lookup: CDR1 SEHNR, CDR2 FQNEAQ (reference sequence). Variable domain in full (rest from reference TRBV7-9 and TRBJ2-5): DTGVSQNPRHKITKRGQNVTFRCDPISEHNRLYWYRQTLGQGPEFLTYFQNEAQLEKSRLLSDRFSAERPKGSFSTLEIQRTEQGDSAMYLCASSLERGREETQYFGPGTRLLVL.

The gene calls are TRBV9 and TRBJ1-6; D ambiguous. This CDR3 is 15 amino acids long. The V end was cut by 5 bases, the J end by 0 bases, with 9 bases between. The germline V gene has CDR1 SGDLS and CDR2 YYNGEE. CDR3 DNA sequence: TGTGCCAGCAGTGAAGTTGGCTCCTATAATTCACCCCTCCACTTT. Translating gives CASSEVGSYNSPLHF.

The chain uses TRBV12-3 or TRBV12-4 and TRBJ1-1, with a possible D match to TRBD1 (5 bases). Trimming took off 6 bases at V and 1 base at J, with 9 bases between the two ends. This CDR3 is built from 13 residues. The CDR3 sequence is CASRTAGNTEAFF. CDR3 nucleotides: TGTGCCAGCAGGACAGCGGGGAACACTGAAGCTTTCTTT.

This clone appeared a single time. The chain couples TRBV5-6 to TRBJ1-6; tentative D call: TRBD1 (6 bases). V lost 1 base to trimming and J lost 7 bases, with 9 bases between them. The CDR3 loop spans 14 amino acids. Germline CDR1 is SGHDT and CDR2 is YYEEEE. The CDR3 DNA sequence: TGTGCCAGCAGCTTGACAGGGTCCAATTCACCCCTCCACTTT. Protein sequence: CASSLTGSNSPLHF.

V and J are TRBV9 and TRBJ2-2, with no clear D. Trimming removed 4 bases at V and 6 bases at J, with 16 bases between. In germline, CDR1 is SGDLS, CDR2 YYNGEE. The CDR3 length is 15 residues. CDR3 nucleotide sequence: TGTGCCAGCAGCCAGCAGCGTAGTGGGGCCGGGGAGCTGTTTTTT. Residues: CASSQQRSGAGELFF.

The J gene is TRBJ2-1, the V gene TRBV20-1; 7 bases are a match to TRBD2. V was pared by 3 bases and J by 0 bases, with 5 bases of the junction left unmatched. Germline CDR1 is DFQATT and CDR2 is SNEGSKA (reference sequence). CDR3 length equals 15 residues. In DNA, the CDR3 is TGCAGTGCTAGTGGGGGGGACCGCTCCTACAATGAGCAGTTCTTC. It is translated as CSASGGDRSYNEQFF.

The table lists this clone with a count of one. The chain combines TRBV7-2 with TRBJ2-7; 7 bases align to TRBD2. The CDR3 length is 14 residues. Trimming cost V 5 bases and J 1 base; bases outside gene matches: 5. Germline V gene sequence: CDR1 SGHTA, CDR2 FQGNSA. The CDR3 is CASSGTSVSYEQYF. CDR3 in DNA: TGTGCCAGCAGCGGCACTAGCGTTTCCTACGAGCAGTACTTC.

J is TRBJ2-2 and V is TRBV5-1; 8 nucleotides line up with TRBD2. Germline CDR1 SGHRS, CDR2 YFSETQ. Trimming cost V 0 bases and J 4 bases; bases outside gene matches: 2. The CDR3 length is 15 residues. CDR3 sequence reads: CASSLDGRGTGELFF. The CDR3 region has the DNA TGCGCCAGCAGCTTGGACGGGAGGGGCACCGGGGAGCTGTTTTTT. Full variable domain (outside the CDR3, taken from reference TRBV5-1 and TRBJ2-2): KAGVTQTPRYLIKTRGQQVTLSCSPISGHRSVSWYQQTPGQGLQFLFEYFSETQRNKGNFPGRFSGRQFSNSRSEMNVSTLELGDSALYLCASSLDGRGTGELFFGEGSRLTVL.

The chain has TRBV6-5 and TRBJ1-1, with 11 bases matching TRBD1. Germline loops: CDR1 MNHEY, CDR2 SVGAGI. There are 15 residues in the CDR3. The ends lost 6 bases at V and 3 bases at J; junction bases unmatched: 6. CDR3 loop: CASRGQGAGDTEAFF. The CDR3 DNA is TGTGCCAGCAGAGGACAGGGGGCGGGGGACACTGAAGCTTTCTTT.

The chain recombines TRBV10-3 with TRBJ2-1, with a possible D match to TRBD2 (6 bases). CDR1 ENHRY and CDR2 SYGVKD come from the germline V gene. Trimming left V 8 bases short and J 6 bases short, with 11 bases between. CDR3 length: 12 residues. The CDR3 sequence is CAIGGLVNEQFF. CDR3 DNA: TGTGCCATCGGGGGACTTGTCAATGAGCAGTTCTTC.

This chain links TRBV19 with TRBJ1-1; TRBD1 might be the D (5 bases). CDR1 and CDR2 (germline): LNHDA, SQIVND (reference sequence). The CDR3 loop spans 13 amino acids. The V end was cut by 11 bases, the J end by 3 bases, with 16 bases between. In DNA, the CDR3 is TGTGCCTCTAGGGGTGGTAGCTACACTGAAGCTTTCTTT. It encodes CASRGGSYTEAFF.

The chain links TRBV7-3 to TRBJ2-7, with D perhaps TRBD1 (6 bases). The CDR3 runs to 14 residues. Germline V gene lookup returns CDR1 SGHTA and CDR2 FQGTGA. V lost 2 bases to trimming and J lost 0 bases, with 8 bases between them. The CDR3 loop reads CASSLEGGSYEQYF. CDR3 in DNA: TGTGCCAGCAGCTTAGAAGGGGGCTCCTACGAGCAGTACTTC. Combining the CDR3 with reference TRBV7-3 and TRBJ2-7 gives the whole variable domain GAGVSQTPSNKVTEKGKYVELRCDPISGHTALYWYRQSLGQGPEFLIYFQGTGAADDSGLPNDRFFAVRPEGSVSTLKIQRTERGDSAVYLCASSLEGGSYEQYFGPGTRLTVT.

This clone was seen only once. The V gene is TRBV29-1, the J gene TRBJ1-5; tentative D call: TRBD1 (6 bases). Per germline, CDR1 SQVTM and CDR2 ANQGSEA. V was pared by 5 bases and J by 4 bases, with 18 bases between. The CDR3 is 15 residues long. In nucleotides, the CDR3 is TGCAGCGTTCGGACCGGGACAAAGACAAATCAGCCCCAGCATTTT. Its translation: CSVRTGTKTNQPQHF.

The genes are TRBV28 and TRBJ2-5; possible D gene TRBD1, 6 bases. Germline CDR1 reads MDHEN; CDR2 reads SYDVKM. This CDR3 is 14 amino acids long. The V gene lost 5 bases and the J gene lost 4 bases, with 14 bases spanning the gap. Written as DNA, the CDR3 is TGTGCCAGCAGTAGGCCTCTAGGGGGAGAGACCCAGTACTTC. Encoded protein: CASSRPLGGETQYF. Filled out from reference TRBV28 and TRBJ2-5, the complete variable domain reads DVKVTQSSRYLVKRTGEKVFLECVQDMDHENMFWYRQDPGLGLRLIYFSYDVKMKEKGDIPEGYSVSREKKERFSLILESASTNQTSMYLCASSRPLGGETQYFGPGTRLLVL.

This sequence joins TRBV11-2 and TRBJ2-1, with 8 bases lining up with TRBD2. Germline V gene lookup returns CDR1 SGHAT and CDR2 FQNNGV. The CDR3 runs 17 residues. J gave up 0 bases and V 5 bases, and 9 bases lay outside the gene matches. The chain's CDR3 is CASSPSSGVSSYNEQFF. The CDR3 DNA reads TGTGCCAGCAGCCCTAGTAGCGGGGTCAGCTCCTACAATGAGCAGTTCTTC.

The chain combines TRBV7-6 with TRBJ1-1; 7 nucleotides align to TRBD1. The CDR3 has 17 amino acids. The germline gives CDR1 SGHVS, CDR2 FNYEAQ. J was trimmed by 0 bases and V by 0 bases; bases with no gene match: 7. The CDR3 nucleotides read TGTGCCAGCAGCTTAGCACAGGGGTTAAGGATGAACACTGAAGCTTTCTTT. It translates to CASSLAQGLRMNTEAFF.

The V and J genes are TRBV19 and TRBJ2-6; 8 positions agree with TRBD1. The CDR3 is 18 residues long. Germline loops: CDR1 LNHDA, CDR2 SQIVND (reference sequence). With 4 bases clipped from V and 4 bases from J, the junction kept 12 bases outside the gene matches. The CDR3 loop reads CASSKKGRGLAGANVLTF. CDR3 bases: TGTGCCAGTAGTAAAAAGGGCAGGGGGCTAGCAGGGGCCAACGTCCTGACTTTC.

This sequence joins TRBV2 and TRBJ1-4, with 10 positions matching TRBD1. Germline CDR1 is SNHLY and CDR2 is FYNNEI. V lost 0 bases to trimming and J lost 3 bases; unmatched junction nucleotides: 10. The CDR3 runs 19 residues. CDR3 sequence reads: CASSEAGGRQGAPNEKLFF. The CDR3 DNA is TGTGCCAGCAGTGAAGCAGGGGGGAGACAGGGGGCCCCTAATGAAAAACTGTTTTTT. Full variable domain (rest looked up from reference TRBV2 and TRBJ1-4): EPEVTQTPSHQVTQMGQEVILRCVPISNHLYFYWYRQILGQKVEFLVSFYNNEISEKSEIFDDQFSVERPDGSNFTLKIRSTKLEDSAMYFCASSEAGGRQGAPNEKLFFGSGTQLSVL.

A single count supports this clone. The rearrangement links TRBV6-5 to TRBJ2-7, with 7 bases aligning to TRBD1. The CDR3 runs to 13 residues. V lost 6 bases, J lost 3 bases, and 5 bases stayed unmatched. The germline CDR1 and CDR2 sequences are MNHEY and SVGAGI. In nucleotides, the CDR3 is TGTGCCAGCAGACCAACAGGGGACTACGAGCAGTACTTC. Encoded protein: CASRPTGDYEQYF.

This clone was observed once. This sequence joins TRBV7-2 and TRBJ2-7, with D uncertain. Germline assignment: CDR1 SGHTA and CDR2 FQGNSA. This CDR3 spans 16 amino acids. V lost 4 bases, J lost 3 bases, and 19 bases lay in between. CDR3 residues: CASSYREMTPGYEQYF. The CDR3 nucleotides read TGTGCCAGCAGCTACCGAGAAATGACGCCTGGCTACGAGCAGTACTTC. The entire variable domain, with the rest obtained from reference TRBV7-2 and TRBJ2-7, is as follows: GAGVSQSPSNKVTEKGKDVELRCDPISGHTALYWYRQSLGQGLEFLIYFQGNSAPDKSGLPSDRFSAERTGGSVSTLTIQRTQQEDSAVYLCASSYREMTPGYEQYFGPGTRLTVT.

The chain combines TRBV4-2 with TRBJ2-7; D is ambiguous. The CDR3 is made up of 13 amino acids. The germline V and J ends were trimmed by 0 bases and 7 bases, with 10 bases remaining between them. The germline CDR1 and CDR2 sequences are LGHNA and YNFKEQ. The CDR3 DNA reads TGTGCCAGCAGCCAAGAGCTGGTGGAGGAGCAGTACTTC. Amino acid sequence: CASSQELVEEQYF.

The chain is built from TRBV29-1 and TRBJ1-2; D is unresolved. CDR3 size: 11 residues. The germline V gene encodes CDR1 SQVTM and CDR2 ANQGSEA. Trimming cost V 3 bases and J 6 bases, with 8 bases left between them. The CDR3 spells CSVEGLDGYTF. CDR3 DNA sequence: TGCAGCGTTGAGGGTTTGGATGGCTACACCTTC.

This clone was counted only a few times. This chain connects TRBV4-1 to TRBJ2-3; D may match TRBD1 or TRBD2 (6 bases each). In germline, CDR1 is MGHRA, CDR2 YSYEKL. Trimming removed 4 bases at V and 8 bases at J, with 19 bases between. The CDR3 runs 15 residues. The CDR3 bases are TGCGCCAGCAGCCCAACCCGGGACACCGGGGGTACGCAGTATTTT. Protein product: CASSPTRDTGGTQYF.

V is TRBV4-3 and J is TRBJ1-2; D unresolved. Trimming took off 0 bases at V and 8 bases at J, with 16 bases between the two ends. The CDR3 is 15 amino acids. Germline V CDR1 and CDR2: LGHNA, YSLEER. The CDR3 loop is CASSQDQARRVGYTF. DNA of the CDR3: TGCGCCAGCAGCCAAGATCAGGCCAGGAGAGTCGGCTACACCTTC.

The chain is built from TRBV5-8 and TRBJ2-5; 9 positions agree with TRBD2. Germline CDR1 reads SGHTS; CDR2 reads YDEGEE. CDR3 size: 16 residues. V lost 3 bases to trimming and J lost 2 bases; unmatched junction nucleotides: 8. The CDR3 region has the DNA TGTGCCAGCAGCTCGACGCGGACTAGCGCACAAGAGACCCAGTACTTC. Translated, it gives CASSSTRTSAQETQYF. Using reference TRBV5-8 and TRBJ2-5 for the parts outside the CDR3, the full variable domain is EAGVTQSPTHLIKTRGQQATLRCSPISGHTSVYWYQQALGLGLQFLLWYDEGEERNRGNFPPRFSGRQFPNYSSELNVNALELEDSALYLCASSSTRTSAQETQYFGPGTRLLVL.